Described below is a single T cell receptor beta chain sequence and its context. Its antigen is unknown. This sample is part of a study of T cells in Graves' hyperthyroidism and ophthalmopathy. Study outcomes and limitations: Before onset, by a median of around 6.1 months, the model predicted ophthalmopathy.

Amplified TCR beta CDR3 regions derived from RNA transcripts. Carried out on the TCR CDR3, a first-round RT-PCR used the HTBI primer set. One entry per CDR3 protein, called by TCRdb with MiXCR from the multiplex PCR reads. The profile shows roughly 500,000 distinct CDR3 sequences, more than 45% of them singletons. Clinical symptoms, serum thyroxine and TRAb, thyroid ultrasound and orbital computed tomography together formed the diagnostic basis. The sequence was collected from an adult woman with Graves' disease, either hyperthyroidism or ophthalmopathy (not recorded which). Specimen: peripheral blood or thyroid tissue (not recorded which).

The CDR3 protein is CASSAGLAGAASYEQYF. CDR3 in DNA: TGCGCCAGCAGTGCCGGACTAGCGGGAGCGGCGTCCTACGAGCAGTACTTC. The J gene is TRBJ2-7, the V gene TRBV10-2; 13 bases fit TRBD2. Germline trimming cut 4 bases from V and 1 base from J; bases unmatched to any gene: 7. The CDR3 consists of 17 residues. Germline loops: CDR1 WSHSY, CDR2 SAAADI.